The 10 T cell receptor beta chains below come from one sample, sequenced in a study of blood T cell repertoires in COVID-19. Generated by immunoSEQ multiplex PCR, the TCRdb table keeps only in-frame clones and is missing some. The table lists about 240,000 clones, 88% of them singletons. The source material was peripheral blood. Receptor source: a woman aged 40 to 50 who had recovered from COVID-19.

The gene calls are TRBV27 and TRBJ1-1; possible D gene TRBD1, 5 bases. V shed 4 bases and J shed 4 bases, with 13 bases lying between them. Germline V gene data show CDR1 as MNHEY and CDR2 as SMNVEV (reference sequence). There are 14 residues in the CDR3. Here the CDR3 reads CASSSNPGGTEAFF. Written as DNA, the CDR3 is TGTGCCAGCAGTTCGAACCCGGGGGGCACTGAAGCTTTCTTT.

This chain joins TRBV19 and TRBJ1-1; 8 nucleotides match TRBD1. Trimming at V came to 9 bases and at J to 0 bases, leaving 12 bases not matched to a gene. CDR1 is LNHDA, CDR2 SQIVND, per germline (reference sequence). This CDR3 is 16 amino acids long. The CDR3, as DNA: TGTGCCAGCGTGGGGGGTACAGGGGGAGTGAACACTGAAGCTTTCTTT. Its translation is CASVGGTGGVNTEAFF.

The J gene is TRBJ2-1, the V gene TRBV10-1; TRBD2 matches at 7 bases. V shed 4 bases, J shed 5 bases, and the junction held 11 bases outside the gene matches. The CDR3 consists of 16 residues. From germline, CDR1 is WNHNN and CDR2 SYGVQD (reference sequence). The CDR3 region has the DNA TGCGCCAGCAGTGGGGAGACCACTAGCGCCGACAATGAGCAGTTCTTC. Encoded protein: CASSGETTSADNEQFF.

The chain recombines TRBV6-5 with TRBJ2-3; D is possibly TRBD2 (6 bases). Germline V lookup: CDR1 MNHEY, CDR2 SVGAGI. The CDR3 runs to 13 residues. DNA for the CDR3: TGTGCGGCCCGGGCTAGCGGCACAGATACGCAGTATTTT. This codes for CAARASGTDTQYF.

This sequence joins TRBV11-3 and TRBJ2-7; 9 bases are shared with TRBD2. V shed 1 base and J 3 bases; nucleotides not matched to a gene: 10. Germline V gene sequence: CDR1 SGHNT, CDR2 YENEEA. The CDR3 totals 17 residues. For the CDR3, the DNA is TGTGCCAGCAGCTTAGGGCTAGCGGGACAACCGGTCTACGAGCAGTACTTC. Translating it yields CASSLGLAGQPVYEQYF.

The V gene is TRBV7-2, the J gene TRBJ2-1; possibly TRBD2 for D (5 bases). The CDR3 runs 16 residues. V lost 1 base and J 10 bases, leaving 20 bases between the germline ends. Germline-derived CDR1 and CDR2 are SGHTA and FQGNSA. In nucleotides, the CDR3 is TGTGCCAGCAGCTTAGGTCGAGGGCTGGGAGTGGCGGAGCAGTTCTTC. Translated: CASSLGRGLGVAEQFF.

The rearrangement uses TRBV28 and TRBJ1-1; 8 positions match TRBD1. Looked up from germline, CDR1 is MDHEN and CDR2 is SYDVKM. V shed 4 bases, J shed 4 bases, and the junction held 8 bases outside the gene matches. CDR3 size: 15 residues. CDR3 in amino acids: CASSWPGGAVTEAFF. The CDR3 nucleotides read TGTGCCAGCAGTTGGCCAGGGGGCGCGGTCACTGAAGCTTTCTTT.

This clone was picked up one time. J is TRBJ2-3 and V is TRBV12-5, with 9 bases that match TRBD2. CDR3 size: 15 residues. Trimming took 5 bases from V and 0 from J; bases not matched to a gene: 3. Germline values: CDR1 LGHNT, CDR2 FRNRAP. Here the CDR3 reads CASGPGTSSTDTQYF. Written as DNA, the CDR3 is TGTGCTAGTGGTCCCGGGACTAGCAGCACAGATACGCAGTATTTT.

J is TRBJ2-7 and V is TRBV14; TRBD2 is a possible D gene (8 bases). V dropped 3 bases and J dropped 2 bases, with 20 bases sitting between them. The CDR3 length is 17 residues. CDR1 SGHDN and CDR2 FVKESK come from the germline V gene. The CDR3 is CASSQASGGRGPYEQYV. CDR3 bases: TGTGCCAGCAGCCAGGCCTCGGGGGGGAGGGGGCCCTACGAGCAGTACGTC.

This chain uses TRBV5-1 with TRBJ1-1, with TRBD1 identical over 10 bases. The CDR3 is made up of 16 amino acids. Germline CDR1 and CDR2: SGHRS and YFSETQ. Unmatched junction bases numbered 6, after V lost 4 bases and J lost 0 bases. The CDR3 DNA sequence: TGCGCCAGCAGCGCGGGACAGGGGACCATGAACACTGAAGCTTTCTTT. It encodes CASSAGQGTMNTEAFF.